This T cell receptor (beta chain) was sequenced for a study of T cell repertoires in cytomegalovirus infection. In the study overall: In public TCR beta signatures, there were indications of both CMV infection and matching HLA type. The study's findings and limits: The cumulative frequency of public TCR beta families identified carriers of CMV plus the relevant HLA. HLA-C-restricted CMV-specific TCR beta clonotypes were dominant in the ex vivo response.

The length of the CDR3 is 14 residues. Germline values: CDR1 SGHRS, CDR2 YFSETQ. Each CDR3 protein is one row after TCRdb ran MiXCR on the reads. The table has about 130,000 distinct CDR3 sequences, 7% to 10% seen once. On this clonotype itself: Its specificity is unknown. A junction end diverges from the germline sequence, so it may reflect a read error.

V and J are TRBV5-1 and TRBJ2-2; D possibly matches TRBD1 or TRBD2 (5 bases each). Input material: PBMCs. This TCR was recovered from a human donor in good health (CMV status not recorded). Some clones in this sample may be carry-over from other donors' samples. CDR3 loop: CTSEGRPNTGELFF. The CDR3 nucleotides are TGCACCAGTGAGGGACGTCCGAACACCGGGGAGCTGTTTTTT.